This is a list of T cell receptor beta chains from one sample in a study of T cell changes during pregnancy in multiple sclerosis. The table came from immunoSEQ multiplex PCR; TCRdb's copy has only in-frame clones and leaves some out. There are around 70,000 clones in the sample; roughly 91% occur only once, and roughly 1.4% lies in the top ten. The starting material was peripheral blood, obtained in the third trimester of pregnancy. The receptors derive from a female donor with multiple sclerosis, enrolled in a pregnancy study. CDR3s include the opening cysteine and the closing phenylalanine or tryptophan. A D gene is named only where the DNA matches it firmly. Not all rows give a size; the values are once, few, many and, for expanded clones, a class.

d_call clone_size j_call v_call cdr3_aa cdr3_nt
- - TRBJ2-2 TRBV30 CAWSPRGWAGELFF TGTGCCTGGAGCCCGCGGGGTTGGGCCGGGGAGCTGTTTTTT
- - TRBJ2-3 TRBV30 CVLEYPQVRPQYF TGTGTCCTGGAATACCCCCAGGTACGGCCGCAGTATTTT
- few TRBJ1-2 TRBV5-4 CASSLTGPGGYTF TGTGCCAGCAGCTTGACAGGGCCGGGAGGCTACACCTTC
- - TRBJ1-1 TRBV5-1 CASSLGIDSMLSTEAFF TGCGCCAGCAGCTTGGGAATAGACTCTATGCTATCCACTGAAGCTTTCTTT
- - TRBJ1-5 TRBV10-3 CAISGSNQPQHF TGTGCCATCAGCGGTAGCAATCAGCCCCAGCATTTT
- - TRBJ2-1 TRBV27 CASNSNYNEQFF TGTGCCAGCAACTCAAACTACAATGAGCAGTTCTTC
- - TRBJ1-2 TRBV4-3 CASSQDHPGRTNYGYTF TGCGCCAGCAGCCAAGATCACCCGGGTCGAACTAACTATGGCTACACCTTC
TRBD1 - TRBJ1-1 TRBV7-2 CASSTGGEAFF TGTGCCAGCAGCACAGGGGGCGAAGCTTTCTTT
TRBD1 - TRBJ1-2 TRBV7-2 CASSRGTAEYYGYTF TGTGCCAGCAGCAGAGGGACAGCGGAATACTATGGCTACACCTTC
TRBD1 few TRBJ1-5 TRBV6-6 CASRDTGANQPQHF TGTGCCAGCAGGGATACAGGGGCAAATCAGCCCCAGCATTTT
TRBD1 few TRBJ2-2 TRBV19 CASSHLRGQGTGELFF TGTGCCAGTAGCCATTTGAGGGGACAGGGAACCGGGGAGCTGTTTTTT
TRBD1 - TRBJ1-1 TRBV7-9 CASSSPGSGGPEAFF TGTGCCAGCAGCAGTCCGGGGTCAGGGGGCCCTGAAGCTTTCTTT
- - TRBJ1-2 TRBV30 CAFTRTGNYGYTF TGTGCCTTCACCCGGACGGGGAACTATGGCTACACCTTC
TRBD2 - TRBJ2-5 TRBV2 CASLAGGPSVETQYF TGTGCCAGTCTAGCGGGGGGGCCGAGCGTGGAGACCCAGTACTTC
- - TRBJ1-3 TRBV7-7 CASSPTGAGTIYF TGTGCTAGCAGCCCGACGGGTGCGGGGACCATATATTTT
TRBD1 - TRBJ1-2 TRBV15 CATSRDWTGRQGYTF TGTGCCACCAGCAGAGATTGGACAGGGAGGCAGGGCTACACCTTC
TRBD1 - TRBJ1-1 TRBV9 CASSEAGTGGLLNTEAFF TGTGCCAGCAGCGAGGCCGGGACAGGGGGCCTTTTGAACACTGAAGCTTTCTTT
TRBD2 - TRBJ2-5 TRBV4-1 CASSHGLAGQETQYF TGCGCCAGCAGCCACGGACTAGCGGGTCAAGAGACCCAGTACTTC
- - TRBJ2-4 TRBV28 CASSSASNIQYF TGTGCCAGCAGTAGCGCTTCAAACATTCAGTACTTC
TRBD1 - TRBJ1-5 TRBV4-3 CASSRDREGQPQHF TGCGCCAGCAGCCGGGACAGGGAGGGACAGCCCCAGCATTTT
- - TRBJ1-2 TRBV9 CASSPRIIISGYGYTF TGTGCCAGCAGCCCTCGAATCATTATTTCGGGCTATGGCTACACCTTC
- - TRBJ2-2 TRBV25-1 CASRGTGRGGELFF TGTGCCAGCAGGGGAACAGGGAGAGGCGGGGAGCTGTTTTTT
TRBD1 - TRBJ1-4 TRBV27 CASSLGTGPEKLFF TGTGCCAGCAGTCTAGGGACAGGGCCTGAAAAACTGTTTTTT
- - TRBJ2-5 TRBV2 CASSGGEQETQYF TGTGCCAGCAGTGGGGGAGAGCAAGAGACCCAGTACTTC
- - TRBJ2-1 TRBV11-2 CASSPGGLWGINEQFF TGTGCCAGCAGCCCCGGGGGGCTTTGGGGCATCAATGAGCAGTTCTTC
- - TRBJ1-2 TRBV6-5 CASRTQTGSDYGYTF TGTGCCAGCAGGACACAGACAGGTAGTGACTATGGCTACACCTTC
- - TRBJ2-7 TRBV5-5 CASSGRGWSSYEQYF TGTGCCAGCAGCGGCAGGGGCTGGAGCTCCTACGAGCAGTACTTC
- - TRBJ1-1 TRBV5-1 CASSLVGAKTEAFF TGCGCCAGCAGCTTGGTGGGGGCCAAAACTGAAGCTTTCTTT
TRBD1 - TRBJ2-6 TRBV11-2 CASGRGRDSGANVLTF TGTGCCAGCGGCAGGGGGCGCGACTCTGGGGCCAACGTCCTGACTTTC
TRBD2 - TRBJ2-3 TRBV4-1 CASSQEAGASTDTQYF TGCGCCAGCAGCCAAGAAGCGGGGGCTAGCACAGATACGCAGTATTTT
- - TRBJ2-7 TRBV7-2 CASRARSYEQYF TGTGCCAGCAGGGCCCGCTCCTACGAGCAGTACTTC
- - TRBJ2-7 TRBV11-1 CASSLPGTISYEQYF TGTGCCAGCAGCTTACCCGGGACAATTTCCTACGAGCAGTACTTC
TRBD1 once TRBJ2-3 TRBV5-1 CASSETGGSTDTQYF TGCGCCAGCAGCGAGACAGGGGGGAGCACAGATACGCAGTATTTT
- - TRBJ1-5 TRBV19 CASTPHYRVDQPQHF TGTGCCAGTACCCCCCACTACAGGGTTGATCAGCCCCAGCATTTT
- - TRBJ1-5 TRBV4-1 CASSQDGRDQPQHF TGCGCCAGCAGCCAAGATGGCAGGGATCAGCCCCAGCATTTT